Listed here is a single TCR beta chain. This record belongs to a study of blood T cell repertoires in COVID-19. The CDR3 contains 17 residues. Looked up from germline, CDR1 is SGHRS and CDR2 is YFSETQ. V lost 5 bases and J lost 0; bases outside the gene matches: 11. Clinical history as reported by participants underpinned cohort assignment. Sequenced by immunoSEQ multiplex PCR; TCRdb stores in-frame clones only, minus some. The sample holds approximately 400,000 clones, 90% to 95% seen once. Source material: PBMCs or T cells enriched from blood (not recorded which). This chain connects TRBV5-1 to TRBJ2-4; the match to TRBD1 covers 7 bases. The source is a middle-aged woman who had been exposed to COVID-19. CDR3: CASSTFYRGLAKNIQYF. CDR3 coding DNA: TGCGCCAGCAGTACCTTTTACAGGGGTCTAGCCAAAAACATTCAGTACTTC.